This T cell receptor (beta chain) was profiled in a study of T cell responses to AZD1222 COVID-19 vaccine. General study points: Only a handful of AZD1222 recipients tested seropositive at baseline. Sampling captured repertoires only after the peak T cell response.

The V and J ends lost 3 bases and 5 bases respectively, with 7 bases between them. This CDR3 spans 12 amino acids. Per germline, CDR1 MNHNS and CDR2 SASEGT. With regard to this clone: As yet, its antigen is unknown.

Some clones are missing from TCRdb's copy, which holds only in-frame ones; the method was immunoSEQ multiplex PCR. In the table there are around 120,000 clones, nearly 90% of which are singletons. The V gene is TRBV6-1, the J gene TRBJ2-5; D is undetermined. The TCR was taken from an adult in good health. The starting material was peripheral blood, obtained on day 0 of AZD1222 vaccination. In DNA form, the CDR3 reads TGTGCCAGCAGTGATTTGGGGGAGACCCAGTACTTC. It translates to CASSDLGETQYF.